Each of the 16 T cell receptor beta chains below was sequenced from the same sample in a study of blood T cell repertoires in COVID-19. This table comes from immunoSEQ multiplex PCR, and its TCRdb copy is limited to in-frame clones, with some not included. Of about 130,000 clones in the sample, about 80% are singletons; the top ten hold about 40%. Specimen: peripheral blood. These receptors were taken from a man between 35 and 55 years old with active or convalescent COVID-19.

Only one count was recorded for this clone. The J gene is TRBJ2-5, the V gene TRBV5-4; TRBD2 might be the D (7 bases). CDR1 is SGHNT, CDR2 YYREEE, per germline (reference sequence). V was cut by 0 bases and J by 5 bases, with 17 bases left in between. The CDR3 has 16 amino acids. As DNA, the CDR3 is TGTGCCAGCAGCTTGGGAGGGTCGGGGGGCTCTGAGACCCAGTACTTC. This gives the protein CASSLGGSGGSETQYF.

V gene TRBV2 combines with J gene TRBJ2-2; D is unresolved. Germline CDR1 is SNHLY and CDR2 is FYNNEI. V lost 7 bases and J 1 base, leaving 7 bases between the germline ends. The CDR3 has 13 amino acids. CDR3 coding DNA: TGTGCCAGCACCTGGCAGAACACCGGGGAGCTGTTTTTT. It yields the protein CASTWQNTGELFF. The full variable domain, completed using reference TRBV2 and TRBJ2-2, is EPEVTQTPSHQVTQMGQEVILRCVPISNHLYFYWYRQILGQKVEFLVSFYNNEISEKSEIFDDQFSVERPDGSNFTLKIRSTKLEDSAMYFCASTWQNTGELFFGEGSRLTVL.

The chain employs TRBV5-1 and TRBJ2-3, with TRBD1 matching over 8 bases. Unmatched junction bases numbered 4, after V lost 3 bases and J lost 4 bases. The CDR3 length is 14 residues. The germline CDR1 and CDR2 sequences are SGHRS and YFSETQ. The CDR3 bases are TGCGCCAGCAGCTCCGGACAGGGTGCAGATACGCAGTATTTT. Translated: CASSSGQGADTQYF.

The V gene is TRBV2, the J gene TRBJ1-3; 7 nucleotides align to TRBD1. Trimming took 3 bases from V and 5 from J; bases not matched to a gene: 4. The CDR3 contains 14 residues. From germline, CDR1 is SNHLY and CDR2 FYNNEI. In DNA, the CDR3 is TGTGCCAGCAGTGAGGGGGACAGAAGAAACACCATATATTTT. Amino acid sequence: CASSEGDRRNTIYF.

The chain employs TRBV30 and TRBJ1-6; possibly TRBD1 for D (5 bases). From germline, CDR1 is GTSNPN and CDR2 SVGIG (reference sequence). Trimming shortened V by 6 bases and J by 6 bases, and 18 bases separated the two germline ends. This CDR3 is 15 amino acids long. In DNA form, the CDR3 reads TGTGCCTGTCCACATACAGGCATGAGTAATTCACCCCTCCACTTT. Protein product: CACPHTGMSNSPLHF. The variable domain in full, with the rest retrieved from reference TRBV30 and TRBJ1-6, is SQTIHQWPATLVQPVGSPLSLECTVEGTSNPNLYWYRQAAGRGLQLLFYSVGIGQISSEVPQNLSASRPQDRQFILSSKKLLLSDSGFYLCACPHTGMSNSPLHFGNGTRLTVT.

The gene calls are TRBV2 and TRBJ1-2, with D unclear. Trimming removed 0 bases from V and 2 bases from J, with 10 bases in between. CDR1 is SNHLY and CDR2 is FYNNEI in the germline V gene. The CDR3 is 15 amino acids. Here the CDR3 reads CASSEAFGENYGYTF. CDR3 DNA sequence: TGTGCCAGCAGTGAAGCGTTCGGAGAGAACTATGGCTACACCTTC.

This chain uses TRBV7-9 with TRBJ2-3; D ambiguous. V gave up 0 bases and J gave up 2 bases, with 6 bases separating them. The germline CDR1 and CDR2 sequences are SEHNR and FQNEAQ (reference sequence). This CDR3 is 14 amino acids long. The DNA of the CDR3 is TGTGCCAGCAGCTTAGCAGCTTTCACAGATACGCAGTATTTT. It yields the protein CASSLAAFTDTQYF.

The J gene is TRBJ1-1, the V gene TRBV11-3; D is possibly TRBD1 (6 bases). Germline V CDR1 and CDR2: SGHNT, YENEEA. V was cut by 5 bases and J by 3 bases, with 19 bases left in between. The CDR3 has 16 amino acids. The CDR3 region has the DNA TGTGCCAGCAGCCCCGGGGGGCAACGGAGGGACACTGAAGCTTTCTTT. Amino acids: CASSPGGQRRDTEAFF.

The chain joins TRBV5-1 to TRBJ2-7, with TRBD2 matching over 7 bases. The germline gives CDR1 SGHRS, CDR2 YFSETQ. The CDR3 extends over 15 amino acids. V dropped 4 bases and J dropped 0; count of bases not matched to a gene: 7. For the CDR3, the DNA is TGCGCCAGCAGCAGGCTAGCGGCCCACTCCTACGAGCAGTACTTC. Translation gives CASSRLAAHSYEQYF.

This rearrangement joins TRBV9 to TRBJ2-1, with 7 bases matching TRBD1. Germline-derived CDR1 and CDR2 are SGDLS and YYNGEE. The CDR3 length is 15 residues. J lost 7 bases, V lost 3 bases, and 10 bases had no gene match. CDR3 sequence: CASSEGQVPRNEQFF. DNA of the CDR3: TGTGCCAGCAGCGAAGGACAGGTGCCTCGGAATGAGCAGTTCTTC.

CDR3 bases: TGTGCCAGCAGTTTAACGGTGAACACTGAAGCTTTCTTT. Encoded protein: CASSLTVNTEAFF. The chain combines TRBV27 with TRBJ1-1; no clear D gene. V dropped 2 bases and J dropped 0 bases, with 4 bases sitting between them. The CDR3 is made up of 13 amino acids. Looked up from germline, CDR1 is MNHEY and CDR2 is SMNVEV (reference sequence).

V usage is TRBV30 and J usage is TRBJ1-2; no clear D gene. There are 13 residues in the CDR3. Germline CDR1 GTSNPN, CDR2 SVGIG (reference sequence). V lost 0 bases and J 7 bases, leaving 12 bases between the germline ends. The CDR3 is CAWSVRGFRGYTF. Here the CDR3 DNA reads TGTGCCTGGAGTGTTCGAGGGTTTCGTGGCTACACCTTC.

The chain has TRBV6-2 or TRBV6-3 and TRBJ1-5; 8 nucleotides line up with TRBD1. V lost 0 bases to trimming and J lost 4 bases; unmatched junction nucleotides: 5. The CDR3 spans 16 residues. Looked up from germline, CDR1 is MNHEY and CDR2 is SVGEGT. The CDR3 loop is CASSYSRQGKNQPQHF. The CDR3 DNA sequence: TGTGCCAGCAGTTACTCGAGACAGGGGAAAAATCAGCCCCAGCATTTT.

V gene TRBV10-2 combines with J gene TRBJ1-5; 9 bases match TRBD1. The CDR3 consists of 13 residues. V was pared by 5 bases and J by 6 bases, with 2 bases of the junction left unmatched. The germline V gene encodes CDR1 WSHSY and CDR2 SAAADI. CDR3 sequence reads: CASSTGGIQPQHF. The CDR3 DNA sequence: TGCGCCAGCAGTACAGGGGGCATTCAGCCCCAGCATTTT.

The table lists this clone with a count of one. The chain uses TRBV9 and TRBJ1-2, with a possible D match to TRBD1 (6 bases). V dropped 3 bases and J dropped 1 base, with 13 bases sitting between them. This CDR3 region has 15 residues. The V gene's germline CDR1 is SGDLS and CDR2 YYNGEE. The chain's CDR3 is CASSGGGVFNYGYTF. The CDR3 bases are TGTGCCAGCAGCGGAGGGGGAGTCTTTAACTATGGCTACACCTTC. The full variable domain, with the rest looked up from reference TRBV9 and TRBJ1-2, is DSGVTQTPKHLITATGQRVTLRCSPRSGDLSVYWYQQSLDQGLQFLIQYYNGEERAKGNILERFSAQQFPDLHSELNLSSLELGDSALYFCASSGGGVFNYGYTFGSGTRLTVV.

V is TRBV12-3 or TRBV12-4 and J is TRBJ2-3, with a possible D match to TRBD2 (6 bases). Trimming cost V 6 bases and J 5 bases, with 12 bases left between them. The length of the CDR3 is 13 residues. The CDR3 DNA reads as TGTGCCAGCAGCTCCTTCGGGGGAGATACGCAGTATTTT. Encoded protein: CASSSFGGDTQYF.